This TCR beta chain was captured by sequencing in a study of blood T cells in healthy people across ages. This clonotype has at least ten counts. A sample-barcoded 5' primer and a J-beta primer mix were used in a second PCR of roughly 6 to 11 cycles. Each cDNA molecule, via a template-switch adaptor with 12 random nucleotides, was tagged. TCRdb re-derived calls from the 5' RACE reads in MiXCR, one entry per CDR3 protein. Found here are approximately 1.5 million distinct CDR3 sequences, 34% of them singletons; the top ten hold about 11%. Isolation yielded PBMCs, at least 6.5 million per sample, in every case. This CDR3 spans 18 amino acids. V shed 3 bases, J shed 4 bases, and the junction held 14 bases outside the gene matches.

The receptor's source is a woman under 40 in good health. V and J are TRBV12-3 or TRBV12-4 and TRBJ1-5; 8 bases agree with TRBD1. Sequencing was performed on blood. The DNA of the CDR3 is TGTGCCAGCAGTTTGGGGACCGGGACAGGCTTCGGGAATCAGCCCCAGCATTTT. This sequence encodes CASSLGTGTGFGNQPQHF.